This TCR beta chain was captured by sequencing in a study of T-cell memory formation after mild COVID-19. The sample holds many counts of this clonotype. The CDR3 spans 16 residues. Germline V gene data show CDR1 as DFQATT and CDR2 as SNEGSKA (reference sequence). V shed 4 bases and J shed 6 bases, with 21 bases lying between them. Each CDR3 protein is one row after TCRdb ran MiXCR on the 5' RACE reads. Here the sample spans under 300,000 distinct CDR3 sequences, 9.4% being singletons. The TCR comes from a man aged 18 to 30 who had mild COVID-19 (a few samples of this study predate the infection). Cell type and time point are not known. Sequenced material: PBMCs or a T cell subset sorted from them (not recorded which). The genes are TRBV20-1 and TRBJ2-2; a possible D gene is TRBD2 (6 bases). CDR3 DNA sequence: TGCAGTGCTAAGAGCCGGGACTCCAACGTTCCCGGGGAGCTGTTTTTT. Protein sequence: CSAKSRDSNVPGELFF.